These 5 T cell receptor beta chains came from one sample sequenced in a study of T cells in Graves' hyperthyroidism and ophthalmopathy. Amplified TCR beta CDR3 regions came from RNA transcripts. First-round RT-PCR of the TCR CDR3 relied on the HTBI primer set. TCRdb recomputed calls from the multiplex PCR reads with MiXCR, one row per CDR3 protein. The profile covers around 660,000 distinct CDR3 sequences, with nearly 45% appearing a single time and approximately 7.2% taken by the ten largest. Sequencing used peripheral blood or thyroid tissue (not recorded which). These receptors all come from an adult man with Graves' disease, either hyperthyroidism or ophthalmopathy (not recorded which).

The J gene is TRBJ2-7, the V gene TRBV29-1; 8 bases agree with TRBD2. CDR3 length: 13 amino acids. The germline V gene encodes CDR1 SQVTM and CDR2 ANQGSEA. V was clipped by 3 bases and J by 0 bases; unmatched bases: 1. CDR3 loop: CSVDREGSYEQYF. The DNA of the CDR3 is TGCAGCGTTGATCGGGAGGGCTCCTACGAGCAGTACTTC.

This chain links TRBV9 with TRBJ1-4, with TRBD1 identical over 7 bases. The trim removed 3 bases at V and 5 bases at J, leaving 7 bases unmatched. This CDR3 comprises 15 residues. From germline, CDR1 is SGDLS and CDR2 YYNGEE. CDR3 sequence: CASSGPGQRNEKLFF. The CDR3 DNA reads TGTGCCAGCAGCGGACCGGGACAGCGAAATGAAAAACTGTTTTTT.

This sequence joins TRBV24-1 and TRBJ2-5; D is uncertain. Per germline, CDR1 KGHDR and CDR2 SFDVKD. CDR3 length: 14 amino acids. V gave up 5 bases and J gave up 3 bases, with 12 bases separating them. This CDR3 is CATSGLGREETQYF. The CDR3 DNA follows: TGTGCCACCAGTGGCTTAGGGCGCGAAGAGACCCAGTACTTC.

The rearrangement joins TRBV5-1 to TRBJ2-2; TRBD2 is a possible D gene (5 bases). Per germline, CDR1 SGHRS and CDR2 YFSETQ. The CDR3 spans 17 residues. V shed 3 bases and J shed 0 bases, with 15 bases lying between them. The CDR3 region is CASSWDSALSNTGELFF. CDR3 sequence (DNA): TGCGCCAGCAGCTGGGATAGCGCCCTTTCGAACACCGGGGAGCTGTTTTTT.

The chain couples TRBV25-1 to TRBJ1-4; 10 positions match TRBD1. V shed 6 bases and J 3 bases; nucleotides not matched to a gene: 13. This CDR3 has 18 amino acids. Germline V lookup: CDR1 MGHDK, CDR2 SYGVNS. Here the CDR3 reads CASSPKTGGAKANEKLFF. CDR3 coding DNA: TGTGCCAGCAGCCCCAAGACAGGGGGCGCGAAGGCTAATGAAAAACTGTTTTTT.